This TCR beta chain was identified during a study of glioma-infiltrating T cells after dendritic cell vaccination (dated by TCRdb to about 2016). Looking at the study overall: The cohort comprised about 15 glioblastoma patients from Phase I and II dendritic cell vaccination trials, 9 newly diagnosed and 6 with recurrent disease. Autologous tumor lysate-pulsed dendritic cell vaccination was administered to the patients between 2003 and 2012. The vaccine was prepared from monocyte-derived dendritic cells that were cultured for seven days with IL-4 and GM-CSF and then pulsed overnight with autologous tumor lysate. Patients received three intradermal dendritic cell vaccine injections at biweekly intervals in the arm below the axilla. Deep sequencing of TCR beta CDR3 regions was used to quantify tumor-infiltrating lymphocyte content and compare tumor and blood repertoires in dendritic cell-vaccinated glioblastoma patients. Survival after dendritic cell vaccination was correlated with TCR sequencing metrics, such as TIL content and the overlap between tumor and blood repertoires.

As concerns this clone: Its antigen is currently not known. Nothing much larger sits one base from this clone, and base qualities are not available.

The immunoSEQ assay amplified TCRB CDR3 regions from approximately 2 micrograms of genomic DNA, or from all available DNA when less than that amount was available. The multiplex PCR employed 60 forward primers targeting TCR V beta segments and 13 reverse primers targeting J beta segments. Synthetic control templates were spiked into each sample at limiting dilution to estimate reads per starting template. The Illumina HiSeq System generated sequencing reads of 87 bp. From the authors' description of their analysis: To remove PCR and sequencing errors, closely related sequences were merged with a nearest neighbor algorithm. TCR overlap was defined as the percentage of unique tumor TCR beta sequences that were also present in the same patient's peripheral blood. In TCRdb, the immuneACCESS table is reduced to in-frame sequences with V and J assigned. These tables do not hold every clone; where another copy was compared, an unresolved V gene accounts for under half, and the others remain unexplained. For V, J and clone size, that table is used; D and trimming come from the DNA. This sample lists tens of thousands of clones; approximately 90% were detected once. The top ten constitute less than 20% of the sample.

There are 11 amino acids in the CDR3, from cysteine to phenylalanine inclusive. The DNA shown is the 33-base CDR3, in frame from base 1. The germline V gene (reference sequence) yields DFQATT for CDR1 and SNEGSKA for CDR2. V loses 8 bases at its end and J loses 10 bases; junction bases beyond the gene matches: 4. To be selected, patients needed enough residual fresh-frozen tumor tissue and more than two years of available survival data. Although molecular status otherwise differed among the glioblastoma patients, no patient had an isocitrate dehydrogenase mutation. PBMC collection took place before vaccination, two weeks after the third vaccination, and at tumor progression if progression occurred. The Qiagen DNeasy Blood extraction Kit was used for extraction of genomic DNA. The study at large found these results: No direct relationship between TCR clonality and survival was found, suggesting a diverse polyclonal response may matter. The TCR overlap response model with three groups was called speculative and said to need prospective validation. The cohort was small and heterogeneous, and full blood and tumor sets were available for few patients, with initial-recurrent tumor pairs available for even fewer patients. Longer time to progression and overall survival after dendritic cell vaccination were predicted by higher estimated pretreatment TIL content.

The sequence links TRBV20-1 to TRBJ1-4; 10 of the junction bases match TRBD1. The receptor was derived from a human donor with glioblastoma. The starting material was blood, obtained before dendritic cell vaccination. The CDR3 protein: CSWGQGIKLFF. The DNA reads as follows: TGCAGTTGGGGACAGGGGATAAAACTGTTTTTT.